The clone carrying this T cell receptor beta chain is classed as medium-sized by frequency. The record originates from a study of CXCR3-negative and CXCR3-positive naive CD8 T cells. UMI labels and 5' RACE were used to prepare the TRB cDNA libraries. TCRdb re-called the 5' RACE reads; every CDR3 protein appears as one record, without DNA. This sample carries over 8,000 distinct CDR3 sequences, with 1.1% going to the ten biggest clones. CDR3 length equals 13 residues. From germline, CDR1 is MNHEY and CDR2 SMNVEV (reference sequence). This chain connects TRBV27 to TRBJ1-1. What was sequenced was naive CXCR3- CD8+ T cells from blood. This sample's subset: CD45RO-CCR7+CD27+CD95- naive CD8+ T cells lacking CXCR3 (TNR3-). The source of this sequence is a human donor in good health. Some clones in this sample may be carry-over from other donors' samples. This CDR3 reads CASGPYGDTEAFF.